These 7 T cell receptor beta chains originate from one sample sequenced in a study of T cell responses to AZD1222 COVID-19 vaccine. Some clones are missing from TCRdb's copy, which holds only in-frame ones; the method was immunoSEQ multiplex PCR. The sample yields 100,000 to 150,000 clones, 70% to 90% seen once. Sequenced material: peripheral blood, taken on day 0 of AZD1222 vaccination. The receptor set was obtained from an adult in good health.

J is TRBJ1-5 and V is TRBV5-5; maybe TRBD1 (6 bases). V was pared by 1 base and J by 7 bases, with 15 bases between. Germline V lookup: CDR1 SGHKS, CDR2 YYEKEE (reference sequence). The CDR3 covers 15 residues. Written as DNA, the CDR3 is TGTGCCAGCAGCTTGACGTCAGGGGTTTGGCAGCCCCAGCATTTT. This sequence encodes CASSLTSGVWQPQHF.

This clone came up once. CDR3 residues: CASSRDSGTDTQYF. The CDR3 DNA is TGTGCCAGCAGCAGGGATTCGGGCACAGATACGCAGTATTTT. V and J are TRBV6-4 and TRBJ2-3; a weak D match, TRBD1 (5 bases). Germline assignment: CDR1 MRHNA and CDR2 SNTAGT. Trimming pared 6 bases from V and 1 base from J, leaving 11 bases between. There are 14 residues in the CDR3.

The chain is built from TRBV12-3 or TRBV12-4 and TRBJ1-5; D unclear. V was cut by 6 bases and J by 4 bases, with 10 bases left in between. The length of the CDR3 is 13 residues. This CDR3 is CASRGIGNQPQHF. The CDR3 region has the DNA TGTGCCAGCAGGGGAATCGGGAATCAGCCCCAGCATTTT.

The chain combines TRBV2 with TRBJ1-3; D not resolved. The CDR3 covers 11 residues. CDR1 and CDR2 from the germline V gene are SNHLY and FYNNEI. The V gene lost 6 bases and the J gene lost 8 bases, with 8 bases spanning the gap. The CDR3 sequence is CASRETYTIYF. For the CDR3, the DNA is TGTGCCAGCAGGGAGACGTACACCATATATTTT.

The V and J genes are TRBV5-4 and TRBJ1-6, with a tentative D call TRBD1 (6 bases). The V gene lost 5 bases and the J gene lost 7 bases, with 16 bases spanning the gap. CDR1 SGHNT and CDR2 YYREEE come from the germline V gene (reference sequence). There are 15 residues in the CDR3. The CDR3 nucleotides read TGTGCCAGCAGGAACAGGGTGGGCGAAAATTCACCCCTCCACTTT. It yields the protein CASRNRVGENSPLHF.

The chain has TRBV4-2 and TRBJ1-2, with a possible D match to TRBD1 (5 bases). The germline V gene encodes CDR1 LGHNA and CDR2 YNFKEQ. Trimming took off 4 bases at V and 8 bases at J, with 20 bases between the two ends. The CDR3 consists of 15 residues. The CDR3 here is CASSPGTLNPGGYTF. Here the CDR3 DNA reads TGTGCCAGCAGCCCGGGGACTCTAAATCCAGGGGGCTACACCTTC.

This chain joins TRBV29-1 and TRBJ1-2, with D maybe TRBD1 (6 bases). With 1 base removed from V and 6 bases from J, the gap between germline ends came to 12 bases. There are 13 residues in the CDR3. From germline, CDR1 is SQVTM and CDR2 ANQGSEA. This CDR3 is CSVEGGPGDGYTF. CDR3 DNA: TGCAGCGTTGAAGGTGGTCCAGGGGATGGCTACACCTTC.